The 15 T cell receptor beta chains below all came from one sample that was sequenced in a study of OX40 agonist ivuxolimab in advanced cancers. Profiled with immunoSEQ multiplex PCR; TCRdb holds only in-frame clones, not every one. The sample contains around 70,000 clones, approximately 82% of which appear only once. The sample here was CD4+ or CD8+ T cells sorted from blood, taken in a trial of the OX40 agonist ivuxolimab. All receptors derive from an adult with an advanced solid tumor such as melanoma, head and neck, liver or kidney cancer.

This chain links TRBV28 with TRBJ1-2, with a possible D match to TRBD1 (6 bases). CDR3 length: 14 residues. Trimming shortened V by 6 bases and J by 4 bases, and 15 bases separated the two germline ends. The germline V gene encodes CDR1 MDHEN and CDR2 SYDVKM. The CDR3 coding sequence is TGTGCCAGCAGCCTACAGGGTTTTACCTATGGCTACACCTTC. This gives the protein CASSLQGFTYGYTF.

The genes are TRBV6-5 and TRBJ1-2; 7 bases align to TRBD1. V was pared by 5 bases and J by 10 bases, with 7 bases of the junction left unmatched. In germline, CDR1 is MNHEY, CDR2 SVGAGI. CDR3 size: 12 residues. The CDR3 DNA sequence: TGTGCCAGCAGTAAAACACAGGGGCTCTACACCTTC. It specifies CASSKTQGLYTF.

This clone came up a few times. CDR3 amino acids: CASSLWPGGNNEQFF. The DNA of the CDR3 is TGCGCCAGCAGCTTGTGGCCGGGGGGGAACAATGAGCAGTTCTTC. The V call is TRBV5-1, the J call TRBJ2-1, with 8 bases lining up with TRBD2. The V gene's germline CDR1 is SGHRS and CDR2 YFSETQ. The CDR3 length is 15 residues. V was pared by 1 base and J by 5 bases, with 5 bases of the junction left unmatched.

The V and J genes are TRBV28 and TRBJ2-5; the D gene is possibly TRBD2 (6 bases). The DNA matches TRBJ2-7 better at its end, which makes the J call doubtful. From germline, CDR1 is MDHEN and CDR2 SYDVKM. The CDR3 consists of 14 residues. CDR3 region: CASSLSPGVYEQYF. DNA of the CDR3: TGTGCCAGCAGTCTATCGCCGGGGGTGTACGAGCAGTACTTC.

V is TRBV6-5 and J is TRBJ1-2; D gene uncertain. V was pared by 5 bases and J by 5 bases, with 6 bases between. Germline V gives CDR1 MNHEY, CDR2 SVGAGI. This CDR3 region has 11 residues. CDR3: CASSRLYGYTF. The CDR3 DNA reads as TGTGCCAGCAGTCGTTTGTATGGCTACACCTTC.

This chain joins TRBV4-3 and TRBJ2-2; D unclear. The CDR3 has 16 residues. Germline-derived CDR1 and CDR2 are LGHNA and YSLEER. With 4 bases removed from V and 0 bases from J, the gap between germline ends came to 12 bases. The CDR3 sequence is CASSPRPQANTGELFF. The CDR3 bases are TGCGCCAGCAGCCCCCGACCGCAGGCGAACACCGGGGAGCTGTTTTTT.

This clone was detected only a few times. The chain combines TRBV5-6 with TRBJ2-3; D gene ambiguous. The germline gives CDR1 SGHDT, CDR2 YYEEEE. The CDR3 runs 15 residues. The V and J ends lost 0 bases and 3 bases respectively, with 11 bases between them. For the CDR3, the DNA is TGTGCCAGCAGCTTGGCGGCAGGTTGGACAGATACGCAGTATTTT. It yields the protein CASSLAAGWTDTQYF.

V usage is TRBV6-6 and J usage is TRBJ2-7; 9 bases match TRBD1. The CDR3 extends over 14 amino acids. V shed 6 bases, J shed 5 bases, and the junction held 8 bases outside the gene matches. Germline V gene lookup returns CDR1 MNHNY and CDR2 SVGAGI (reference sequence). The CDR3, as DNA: TGTGCCAGCAGCCCCCGGGACAGGGTACACGAGCAGTACTTC. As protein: CASSPRDRVHEQYF.

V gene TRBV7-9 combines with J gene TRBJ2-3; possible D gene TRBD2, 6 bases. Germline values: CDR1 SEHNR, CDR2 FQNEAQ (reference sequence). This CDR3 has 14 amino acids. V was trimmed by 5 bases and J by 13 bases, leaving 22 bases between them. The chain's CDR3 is CASSELGPAQREYF. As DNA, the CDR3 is TGTGCCAGCAGCGAGCTAGGTCCGGCGCAGCGGGAGTATTTT.

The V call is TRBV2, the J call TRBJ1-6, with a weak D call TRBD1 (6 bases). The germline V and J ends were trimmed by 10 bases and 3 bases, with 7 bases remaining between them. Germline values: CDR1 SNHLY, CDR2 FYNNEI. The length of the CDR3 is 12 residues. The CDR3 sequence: CATRGYNSPLHF. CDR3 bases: TGTGCCACCAGGGGCTATAATTCACCCCTCCACTTT.

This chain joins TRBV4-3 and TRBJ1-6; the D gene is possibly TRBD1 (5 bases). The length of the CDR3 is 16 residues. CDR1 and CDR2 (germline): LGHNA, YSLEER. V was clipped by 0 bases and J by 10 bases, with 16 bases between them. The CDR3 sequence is CASSQDPQGRASPLHF. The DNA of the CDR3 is TGCGCCAGCAGCCAAGATCCCCAGGGCCGAGCCTCACCCCTCCACTTT.

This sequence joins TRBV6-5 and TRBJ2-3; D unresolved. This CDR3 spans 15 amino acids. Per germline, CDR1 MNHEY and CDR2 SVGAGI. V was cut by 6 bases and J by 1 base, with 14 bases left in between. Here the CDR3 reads CASRSYDTGTDTQYF. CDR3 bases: TGTGCCAGCAGATCCTACGACACAGGCACAGATACGCAGTATTTT.

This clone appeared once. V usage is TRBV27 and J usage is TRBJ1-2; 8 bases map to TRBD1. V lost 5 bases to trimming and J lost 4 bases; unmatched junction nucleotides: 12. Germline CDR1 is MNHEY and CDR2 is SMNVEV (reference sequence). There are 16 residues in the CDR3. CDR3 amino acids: CASSVKSGGVGYGYTF. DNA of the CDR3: TGTGCCAGCAGTGTAAAGTCAGGGGGCGTCGGCTATGGCTACACCTTC.

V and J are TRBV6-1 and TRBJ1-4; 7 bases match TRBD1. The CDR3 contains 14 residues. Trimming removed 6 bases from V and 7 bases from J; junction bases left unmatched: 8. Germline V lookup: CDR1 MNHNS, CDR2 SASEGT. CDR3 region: CASRLNRGTEKLFF. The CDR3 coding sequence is TGTGCCAGCAGACTTAACAGGGGCACTGAAAAACTGTTTTTT.

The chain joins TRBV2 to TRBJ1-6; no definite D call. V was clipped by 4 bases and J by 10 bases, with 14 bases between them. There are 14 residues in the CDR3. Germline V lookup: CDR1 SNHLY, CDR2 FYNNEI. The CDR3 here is CASSVHRSESPLHF. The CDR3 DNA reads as TGTGCCAGCAGTGTTCACAGATCGGAATCACCCCTCCACTTT.